These 20 T cell receptor beta chains originate from one sample sequenced in a study of tumor-infiltrating lymphocytes in primary liver carcinoma. cDNA specific to TCR beta was made from roughly 500 ng of total RNA, with a constant-region primer employed for priming. A slightly modified ARM-PCR protocol with three nested multiplex PCR rounds produced these TCR beta libraries. Rounds one and two of PCR, each of approximately 11 cycles, were primed with TRBV1-TRBV30 forward primers and a C-beta reverse primer. One entry per CDR3 protein, called by TCRdb with MiXCR from the multiplex PCR reads. The sample contains 95,000 to 150,000 distinct CDR3 sequences, 65% of which appear only once. It was from approximately 22-30 mg of unsorted bulk tissue that RNA and DNA were co-extracted. The sequenced material came from liver tumor tissue from sampling region 1. Subset given: tumor region T1, superior pole. These receptor sequences come from a woman aged 60 to 75 with primary liver carcinoma and hepatitis B virus infection.

The chain carries TRBV10-3 and TRBJ2-5, with 7 positions matching TRBD1. Germline trimming cut 6 bases from V and 1 base from J; bases unmatched to any gene: 8. The germline gives CDR1 ENHRY, CDR2 SYGVKD. The CDR3 covers 15 residues. The CDR3: CAISENRGAQETQYF. Written as DNA, the CDR3 is TGTGCCATCAGCGAGAACAGGGGAGCCCAAGAGACCCAGTACTTC.

This clonotype has a single count. A read error may produce the germline difference seen at one junction end. This chain links TRBV12-3 or TRBV12-4 with TRBJ1-4; D not certain. This CDR3 contains 14 residues. The CDR3 coding sequence is TGTGCCAGCAGTACGACATGCAGTAATGTAAAACTGTTTTTT. It yields the protein CASSTTCSNVKLFF.

This clonotype was observed at least ten times. The rearrangement links TRBV4-1 to TRBJ1-6, with D hard to call. Trimming stripped 1 base from V and 8 bases from J, with 6 bases between. Germline CDR1 is MGHRA and CDR2 is YSYEKL. CDR3 size: 13 residues. The CDR3 DNA follows: TGCGCCAGCAGCCAAGTAAGGGATTCACCCCTCCACTTT. Protein: CASSQVRDSPLHF.

As for this clonotype: The CDR3 does not close with the conserved phenylalanine or tryptophan, likely indicating a read error. The chain is built from TRBV6-2 or TRBV6-3 and TRBJ1-5; 7 bases are shared with TRBD1. Germline-derived CDR1 and CDR2 are MNHEY and SVGEGT. The CDR3 spans 15 residues. J lost 5 bases, V lost 4 bases, and 8 bases had no gene match. The CDR3: CASSSRQGWDQPQHS. CDR3 sequence (DNA): TGTGCCAGCAGTTCACGACAGGGATGGGATCAGCCCCAGCATTCT.

In regard to this clonotype: One end of the junction is discordant with germline, which a read error may explain. V and J are TRBV4-1 and TRBJ1-2; 8 bases fit TRBD1. The CDR3 loop spans 15 amino acids. Germline V gene lookup returns CDR1 MGHRA and CDR2 YSYEKL. CDR3 loop: CASSQSSTGENGHTF. The DNA of the CDR3 is TGCGCCAGCAGCCAATCATCGACAGGGGAAAATGGCCACACCTTC.

This sequence joins TRBV7-8 and TRBJ1-6, with TRBD1 matching over 10 bases. This CDR3 spans 15 amino acids. The J segment lost 9 bases and the V segment lost 3 bases, leaving 5 bases of the junction unmatched. CDR1 is SGHVS, CDR2 FQNEAQ, per germline. The CDR3 DNA reads TGTGCCAGCAGCTTCCGGGACAGGGGAAGTTCACCCCTCCACTTT. Its protein is CASSFRDRGSSPLHF. The whole variable domain, filled in from reference TRBV7-8 and TRBJ1-6, reads GAGVSQSPRYKVAKRGQDVALRCDPISGHVSLFWYQQALGQGPEFLTYFQNEAQLDKSGLPSDRFFAERPEGSVSTLKIQRTQQEDSAVYLCASSFRDRGSSPLHFGNGTRLTVT.

Comment on this clonotype: This may be a read error, as it is one base from a much larger clone. This chain links TRBV6-1 with TRBJ2-5; no definite D call. Germline CDR1 MNHNS, CDR2 SASEGT. This CDR3 comprises 15 residues. The CDR3 spells CASCENVWGQETQYF. In DNA, the CDR3 is TGTGCCAGCTGTGAAAATGTCTGGGGCCAAGAGACCCAGTACTTC.

As regards this clonotype: Given the absence of the conserved phenylalanine or tryptophan at the CDR3 end, a read error is likely. This chain uses TRBV11-3 with TRBJ2-1; no definite D call. CDR3 length: 17 amino acids. Germline V gene lookup returns CDR1 SGHNT and CDR2 YENEEA. CDR3 bases: TGTGCCAGCAACTTAGATCCCAGGAGTTTTTCCTACAATGAACAGTTCATC. Translated, it gives CASNLDPRSFSYNEQFI.

This chain connects TRBV28 to TRBJ2-2, with unresolved D. Looked up from germline, CDR1 is MDHEN and CDR2 is SYDVKM. CDR3 length: 11 amino acids. V lost 5 bases, J lost 9 bases, and 7 bases lay in between. CDR3 sequence reads: CASSGRRELFF. The CDR3 region has the DNA TGTGCCAGCAGTGGTCGGCGGGAGCTGTTTTTT.

The V call is TRBV11-3, the J call TRBJ2-7; D may be TRBD2 (6 bases). The CDR3 totals 14 residues. CDR1 SGHNT and CDR2 YENEEA come from the germline V gene. The V end was cut by 7 bases, the J end by 5 bases, with 18 bases between. The chain's CDR3 is CASNLSGLEHEQYF. The CDR3 DNA reads as TGTGCCAGCAACTTGAGCGGGCTGGAGCACGAGCAGTACTTC.

With respect to this clonotype: A read error is likely, as this CDR3 ends without the conserved phenylalanine or tryptophan. The chain links TRBV7-9 to TRBJ2-1; tentative D call: TRBD1 (5 bases). Germline V CDR1 and CDR2: SEHNR, FQNEAQ (reference sequence). The V end lost 1 base, the J end lost 0 bases, and 13 bases lay between the germline ends. This CDR3 contains 17 residues. CDR3 amino acids: CASSLGRQLSSYNEQFL. As DNA, the CDR3 is TGTGCCAGCAGCTTAGGTAGACAGCTCAGCTCCTACAATGAGCAGTTCCTC.

This clonotype has at least ten counts. V and J are TRBV4-1 and TRBJ2-1, with D uncertain. This CDR3 region has 12 residues. Trimming took off 1 base at V and 7 bases at J, with 5 bases between the two ends. Germline values: CDR1 MGHRA, CDR2 YSYEKL. CDR3 region: CASSQVGNEQFF. The DNA for the CDR3 is TGCGCCAGCAGCCAAGTTGGGAATGAGCAGTTCTTC.

Remarks on this clonotype: The junction and the germline gene differ at one end; a read error may be behind it. This chain connects TRBV11-2 to TRBJ2-2; D is perhaps TRBD1 (6 bases). The CDR3 runs 15 residues. The germline CDR1 and CDR2 sequences are SGHAT and FQNNGV. The CDR3 sequence: CASSLHRENIGELFF. CDR3 sequence (DNA): TGTGCCAGCAGCTTACACAGGGAAAACATCGGGGAGCTGTTTTTT. Full variable domain (missing parts from reference TRBV11-2 and TRBJ2-2): EAGVAQSPRYKIIEKRQSVAFWCNPISGHATLYWYQQILGQGPKLLIQFQNNGVVDDSQLPKDRFSAERLKGVDSTLKIQPAKLEDSAVYLCASSLHRENIGELFFGEGSRLTVL.

This clonotype was found many times. The chain links TRBV6-5 to TRBJ1-2; D is undetermined. Germline V gene data show CDR1 as MNHEY and CDR2 as SVGAGI. V dropped 0 bases and J dropped 8 bases, with 13 bases sitting between them. This CDR3 comprises 14 residues. The CDR3 nucleotides read TGTGCCAGCAGTTACTCCTCGGGAGGGAGCGGCTACACCTTC. It translates to CASSYSSGGSGYTF.

Details on this clonotype: A read error may account for a junction end that differs from germline. The chain carries TRBV12-3 or TRBV12-4 and TRBJ2-1; D gene uncertain. This CDR3 contains 16 residues. CDR3 coding DNA: TGTGCCAGCAGTAAAGTTGTGTGGGTGAGCGACAATGAGCATTTCTTC. It specifies CASSKVVWVSDNEHFF.

About this clonotype itself: Mismatch with germline at one junction end may stem from a read error. V gene TRBV10-3 combines with J gene TRBJ2-7, with D unresolved. This CDR3 spans 13 amino acids. Per the germline V gene, CDR1 is ENHRY and CDR2 is SYGVKD. CDR3 nucleotides: TGTACCATCACCCAATTACAAGGTGGGGAGCAGTACTTC. This gives the protein CTITQLQGGEQYF.

Only a few counts were recorded for this clonotype. The gene calls are TRBV28 and TRBJ2-3; 8 bases are shared with TRBD1. V lost 5 bases and J lost 6; bases outside the gene matches: 13. The CDR3 has 16 residues. The germline gives CDR1 MDHEN, CDR2 SYDVKM. The CDR3 region has the DNA TGTGCCAGCAGTCCGCACGGACAGGGTGGGGTGGATACGCAGTATTTT. It yields the protein CASSPHGQGGVDTQYF.

This clonotype turned up a few times. A much larger clone lies a single base off, so this may be a read error. In this CDR3 the conserved last residue, phenylalanine or tryptophan, is missing, so a read error is likely. The chain has TRBV28 and TRBJ1-5; D may be TRBD1 (6 bases). The CDR3 runs 16 residues. Trimming took off 1 base at V and 4 bases at J, with 14 bases between the two ends. Germline CDR1 MDHEN, CDR2 SYDVKM. The CDR3 nucleotides are TGTGCCAGCAGTTTATTGGTTGCCCAGGGGAATCAGCCCCAGCATTTG. This codes for CASSLLVAQGNQPQHL.

This clonotype was seen at least ten times. This rearrangement joins TRBV29-1 to TRBJ1-4; D not resolved. The CDR3 covers 15 residues. Germline CDR1 is SQVTM and CDR2 is ANQGSEA. Deletions cut 4 bases from V and 2 bases from J, with 14 bases between. The CDR3 region is CSVGEGSGTNEKLFF. The CDR3 DNA reads as TGCAGCGTTGGGGAAGGGAGTGGTACTAATGAAAAACTGTTTTTT.

Regarding this clonotype: One end of the junction varies from germline; a read error may be responsible. The chain employs TRBV9 and TRBJ2-7; perhaps TRBD2 as D (5 bases). The CDR3 length is 14 residues. Germline values: CDR1 SGDLS, CDR2 YYNGEE. DNA for the CDR3: TGTGCCAGTAGCGTAGACGGAGGAGGTAATAGGCAGTACTTC. It yields the protein CASSVDGGGNRQYF. The full variable domain, its missing parts supplied by reference TRBV9 and TRBJ2-7, is DSGVTQTPKHLITATGQRVTLRCSPRSGDLSVYWYQQSLDQGLQFLIQYYNGEERAKGNILERFSAQQFPDLHSELNLSSLELGDSALYFCASSVDGGGNRQYFGPGTRLTVT.